This TCR beta chain emerged from a study of CD8 T cells in ankylosing spondylitis. Each CDR3 protein gets one entry after TCRdb re-called the 5' RACE reads with MiXCR. The sample records 150,000 to 200,000 distinct CDR3 sequences, over 10% being singletons. The germline gives CDR1 SGHRS, CDR2 YFSETQ. Trimming cost V 0 bases and J 0 bases, with 13 bases left between them. The CDR3 has 17 amino acids. This clonotype was found many times. Sequenced sample: blood, either unsorted or a sorted T cell fraction (not recorded which). The chain joins TRBV5-1 to TRBJ2-1; D not certain. The receptor was isolated from a female donor with ankylosing spondylitis or in good health (not recorded which). The CDR3 is CASSLAAIPNSYNEQFF. CDR3 sequence (DNA): TGCGCCAGCAGCTTGGCGGCCATCCCCAACTCCTACAATGAGCAGTTCTTC.